These 3 T cell receptor beta chains were sequenced from one sample in a study of CD8 T cells in ankylosing spondylitis. TCRdb itself ran the 5' RACE reads through MiXCR, one entry per CDR3 protein. Of 700,000 or so distinct CDR3 sequences listed, over 15% are singletons. These receptors are not linked to any known antigen. Study observations and caveats: Ankylosing spondylitis blood appeared to carry a characteristic TCR beta motif of eight or nine highly homologous variants.

What was sequenced was blood, either unsorted or a sorted T cell fraction (not recorded which). The receptor source for this set is a male donor with ankylosing spondylitis.

This chain joins TRBV20-1 and TRBJ2-2; D unclear. From germline, CDR1 is DFQATT and CDR2 SNEGSKA (reference sequence). The CDR3 consists of 15 residues. The ends were cut back, 0 bases at V and 1 base at J, with 9 bases in the middle. The CDR3 sequence: CSAREVMRNTGELFF. For the CDR3, the DNA is TGCAGTGCTAGAGAGGTCATGCGGAACACCGGGGAGCTGTTTTTT.

This clonotype was seen a handful of times. Here the CDR3 reads CATSEPQGDDKNIQYF. CDR3 sequence (DNA): TGTGCCACCAGTGAGCCACAGGGGGATGACAAAAACATTCAGTACTTC. J is TRBJ2-4 and V is TRBV24-1, with 8 bases identical to TRBD1. Trimming took 4 bases from V and 3 from J; bases not matched to a gene: 7. Germline CDR1 KGHDR, CDR2 SFDVKD. This CDR3 spans 16 amino acids.

The sample holds many counts of this clonotype. At one of its ends the junction is not consistent with the germline gene, which may arise from a read error. The chain links TRBV5-1 to TRBJ1-5; tentative D call: TRBD1 (6 bases). CDR1 SGHRS and CDR2 YFSETQ come from the germline V gene. This CDR3 has 13 amino acids. The chain's CDR3 is CASSLEGVQPQHF. The CDR3 DNA sequence: TGTGCCAGCAGCTTAGAGGGGGTTCAGCCCCAGCATTTT.